These T cell receptor beta chains were read from a single sample in a study of T cell responses to AZD1222 COVID-19 vaccine. Clones were sequenced by immunoSEQ multiplex PCR, and TCRdb holds only the in-frame ones, with some missing. The sample holds about 90,000 clones, about 90% seen once. Sequences were derived from peripheral blood, sampled on day 0 of MenACWY control vaccination. These TCRs come from an adult in good health. Each CDR3 is given with its conserved first and last residue. The D gene is left open where the match is weak. Not all rows give a size; the values are once, few, many and, for expanded clones, a class.

J gene	clone size	V gene	D gene	CDR3 DNA	CDR3 protein
TRBJ2-5	.	TRBV18	.	TGTGCCAGCTCACCCCTCAGGCAAGAGACCCAGTACTTC	CASSPLRQETQYF
TRBJ2-1	few	TRBV7-8	TRBD1	TGTGCCAGCAGTTCTCACCGACAGGGGTACAACAATGAGCAGTTCTTC	CASSSHRQGYNNEQFF
TRBJ2-4	.	TRBV19	TRBD2	TGTGCCAGTAGACCACTAGCGGGAGGCGATATTCAGTACTTC	CASRPLAGGDIQYF
TRBJ2-2	.	TRBV19	TRBD2	TGTGCCAGTAGTATGGGACTAGCCGATAACACCGGGGAGCTGTTTTTT	CASSMGLADNTGELFF
TRBJ1-5	.	TRBV5-1	TRBD1	TGCGCCAGCAGCTTGGGACAGGGAAGCAATCAGCCCCAGCATTTT	CASSLGQGSNQPQHF
TRBJ1-1	.	TRBV27	.	TGTGCCAGCCTCAAGAGGGGGGCAAGCACTGAAGCTTTCTTT	CASLKRGASTEAFF
TRBJ1-2	.	TRBV11-1	.	TGTGCCAGCAGCTTAAGGCCAGGGACTGGCTACACCTTC	CASSLRPGTGYTF
TRBJ1-4	once	TRBV5-8	TRBD1	TGTGCCAGCAGCGGGGGACAGGGTTACGAAAAACTGTTTTTT	CASSGGQGYEKLFF
TRBJ2-7	.	TRBV7-9	.	TGTGCCAGCAGCTTAATCCCTGTTTCCTACGAGCAGTACTTC	CASSLIPVSYEQYF
TRBJ1-1	.	TRBV18	TRBD1	TGTGCCAGCTCACCCGGGACAGACCAAGAAGCTTTCTTT	CASSPGTDQEAFF
TRBJ2-4	.	TRBV27	.	TGTGCCAGCAATCCACGACAGTCCAAAAACATTCAGTACTTC	CASNPRQSKNIQYF
TRBJ2-7	once	TRBV5-1	TRBD1	TGCGCCAGCTCCCCAGACAGGGGGAAGCAGTACTTC	CASSPDRGKQYF
TRBJ2-7	.	TRBV19	TRBD2	TGTGCCAGTAGTATAGATCACCTTAGCGGGAGGAACGAGCAGTACTTC	CASSIDHLSGRNEQYF
TRBJ1-2	.	TRBV29-1	.	TGCAGCGTCGACTACGTGGGGGCAGATACCTTC	CSVDYVGADTF
TRBJ2-1	once	TRBV10-1	TRBD2	TGCGCCAGCAGTGAGTCGGGGGGGTCCTACAATGAGCAGTTCTTC	CASSESGGSYNEQFF
TRBJ1-5	.	TRBV11-2	TRBD1	TGTGCCAGCAGCAAAGACAGGGTTGGGCAGCCCCAGCATTTT	CASSKDRVGQPQHF
TRBJ1-6	.	TRBV20-1	.	TGCAGTGCTAGAGCCACTTCACCCCTCCACTTT	CSARATSPLHF
TRBJ1-2	.	TRBV4-2	.	TGTGCCAGCAGCCAAGATCTGGCAGGGTCCTATGGCTACACCTTC	CASSQDLAGSYGYTF
TRBJ2-5	.	TRBV4-1	.	TGCGCCAGCAGCCAAGATTGGGCAGGTCCGGGGGAGACCCAGTACTTC	CASSQDWAGPGETQYF
TRBJ2-3	once	TRBV14	.	TGTGCCAGCAGCCCCCTAGGGCGAGATACGCAGTATTTT	CASSPLGRDTQYF
TRBJ2-5	.	TRBV9	TRBD2	TGTGCCAGCAGCGGACCTAGCGGGGGATTCCAAGAGACCCAGTACTTC	CASSGPSGGFQETQYF
TRBJ1-6	.	TRBV5-6	.	TGTGCCAGCAGCTCCCATTCACCCCTCCACTTT	CASSSHSPLHF
TRBJ2-7	.	TRBV28	.	TGTGCCAGCAGTGGGGGGCACCAATACGAGCAGTACTTC	CASSGGHQYEQYF
TRBJ1-2	once	TRBV27	.	TGTGCCAGCAGTCCCTGGATAGGGCGTAGCGGCTACACCTTC	CASSPWIGRSGYTF
TRBJ2-3	.	TRBV5-1	TRBD2	TGCGCCAGCAGGGGGGTAGCGGGCCTTAGCACAGATACGCAGTATTTT	CASRGVAGLSTDTQYF
TRBJ2-2	.	TRBV19	.	TGTGCCAGTAGTATACGAACAACGAACACCGGGGAGCTGTTTTTT	CASSIRTTNTGELFF
TRBJ1-1	.	TRBV19	TRBD1	TGTGCCAGCAGACAGGGACCTGGGACTGAAGCTTTCTTT	CASRQGPGTEAFF
TRBJ2-3	.	TRBV2	.	TGTGCCAGCAGACCCCCGGGCCTTCGGACAGATACGCAGTATTTT	CASRPPGLRTDTQYF
TRBJ1-1	.	TRBV3-1/TRBV3-2	.	TGTGCCAGCAGCCAAGCGGGCGGCAGTGAAGCTTTCTTT	CASSQAGGSEAFF